This T cell receptor beta chain was captured by sequencing in a study of cytomegalovirus exposure and HLA in healthy donors. Across the study: Clustering assigned over 70% of the approximately 400 genotyped donors to the Caucasian-associated ancestry cluster.

Overall study findings and caveats: The investigators catalogued 150 or so TCR beta chains as cytomegalovirus-associated. One variant, a missense change in DCLRE1C, was linked in a later analysis to TCR beta V- and J-gene trimming.

Details on this clone: Its antigen is unidentified.

Participants comprised healthy donors of bone marrow. This PCR relied on a set of 60 Vbeta primers and 13 Jbeta primers. TCRdb's copy holds only in-frame clones and misses some; the assay was immunoSEQ multiplex PCR. Of about 54,000 clones listed, roughly 84% are singletons. The material sequenced was PBMCs. This TCR was sampled from a woman between 18 and 30 years old in good health and CMV-seronegative.

CDR3 in amino acids: CASSNLDRGKGNTQYF. DNA of the CDR3: TGTGCCAGCAGCAACTTGGACAGGGGAAAAGGGAATACGCAGTATTTT. The chain is built from TRBV27 and TRBJ2-3; 9 positions agree with TRBD1. J lost 7 bases, V lost 6 bases, and 14 bases had no gene match. From germline, CDR1 is MNHEY and CDR2 SMNVEV (reference sequence). The CDR3 has 16 amino acids.